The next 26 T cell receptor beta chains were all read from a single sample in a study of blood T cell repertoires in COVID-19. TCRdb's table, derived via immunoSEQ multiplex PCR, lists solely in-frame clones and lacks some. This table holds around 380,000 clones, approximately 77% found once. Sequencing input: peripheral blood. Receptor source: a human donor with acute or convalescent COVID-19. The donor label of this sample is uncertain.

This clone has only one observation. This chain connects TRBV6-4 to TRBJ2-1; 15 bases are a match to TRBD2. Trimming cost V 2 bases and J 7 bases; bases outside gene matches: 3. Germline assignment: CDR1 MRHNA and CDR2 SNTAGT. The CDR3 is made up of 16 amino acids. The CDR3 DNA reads TGTGCCAGCAGTGACAGCGGGACTAGCGGGAGGAATGAGCAGTTCTTC. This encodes CASSDSGTSGRNEQFF.

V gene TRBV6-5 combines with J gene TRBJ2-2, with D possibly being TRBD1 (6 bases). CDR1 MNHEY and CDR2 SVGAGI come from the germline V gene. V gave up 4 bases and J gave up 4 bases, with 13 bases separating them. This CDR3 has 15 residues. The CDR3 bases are TGTGCCAGCAGTTCTTACAGGGCCGGCACCGGGGAGCTGTTTTTT. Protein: CASSSYRAGTGELFF.

CDR3 coding DNA: TGTGCCTCCCAAGGCGGATCCTATAATTCACCCCTCCACTTT. Translation gives CASQGGSYNSPLHF. This chain joins TRBV30 and TRBJ1-6; the D is unclear. CDR1 is GTSNPN and CDR2 is SVGIG in the germline V gene (reference sequence). Trimming cost V 7 bases and J 1 base, with 11 bases left between them. This CDR3 has 14 amino acids. Full variable domain (missing parts from reference TRBV30 and TRBJ1-6): SQTIHQWPATLVQPVGSPLSLECTVEGTSNPNLYWYRQAAGRGLQLLFYSVGIGQISSEVPQNLSASRPQDRQFILSSKKLLLSDSGFYLCASQGGSYNSPLHFGNGTRLTVT.

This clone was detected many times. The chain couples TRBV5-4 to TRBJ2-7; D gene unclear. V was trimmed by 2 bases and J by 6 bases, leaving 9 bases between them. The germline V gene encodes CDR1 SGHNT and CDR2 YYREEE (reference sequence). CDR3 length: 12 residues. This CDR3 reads CASSFIAGEQYF. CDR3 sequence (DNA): TGTGCCAGCAGCTTCATAGCCGGCGAGCAGTACTTC.

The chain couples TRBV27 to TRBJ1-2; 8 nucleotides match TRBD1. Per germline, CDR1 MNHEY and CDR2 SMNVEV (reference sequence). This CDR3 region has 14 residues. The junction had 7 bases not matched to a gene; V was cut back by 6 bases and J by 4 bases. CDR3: CASSPQGAFYGYTF. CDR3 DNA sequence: TGTGCCAGCAGCCCCCAGGGGGCGTTCTATGGCTACACCTTC.

Here the CDR3 DNA reads TGTGCCTGGAGTGCCAGCCGACAGGGTCGGGCTTTCTTT. Its protein product is CAWSASRQGRAFF. The rearrangement links TRBV30 to TRBJ1-1, with TRBD1 matching 7 bases. Germline V gives CDR1 GTSNPN, CDR2 SVGIG (reference sequence). The CDR3 loop spans 13 amino acids. The trim removed 1 base at V and 11 bases at J, leaving 10 bases unmatched.

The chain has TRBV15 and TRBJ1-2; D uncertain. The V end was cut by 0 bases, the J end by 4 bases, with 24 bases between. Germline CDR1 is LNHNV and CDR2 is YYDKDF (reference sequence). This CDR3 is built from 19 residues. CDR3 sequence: CATSRDWEWRGGRSYGYTF. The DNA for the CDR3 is TGTGCCACCAGCAGAGATTGGGAATGGCGGGGAGGGCGAAGCTATGGCTACACCTTC.

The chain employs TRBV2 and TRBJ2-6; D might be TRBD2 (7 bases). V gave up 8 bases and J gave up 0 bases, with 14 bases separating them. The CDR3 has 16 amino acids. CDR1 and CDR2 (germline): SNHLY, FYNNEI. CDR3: CASRRGGNSGANVLTF. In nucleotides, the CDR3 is TGTGCCAGCCGGAGGGGGGGTAACTCTGGGGCCAACGTCCTGACTTTC.

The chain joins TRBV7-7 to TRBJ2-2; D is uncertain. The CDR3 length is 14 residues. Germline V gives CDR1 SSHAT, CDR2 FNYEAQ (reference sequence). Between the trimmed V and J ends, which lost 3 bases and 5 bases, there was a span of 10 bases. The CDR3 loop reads CASSFLPETGELFF. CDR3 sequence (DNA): TGTGCCAGCAGCTTTTTACCAGAAACCGGGGAGCTGTTTTTT. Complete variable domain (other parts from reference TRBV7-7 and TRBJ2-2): GAGVSQSPRYKVTKRGQDVTLRCDPISSHATLYWYQQALGQGPEFLTYFNYEAQPDKSGLPSDRFSAERPEGSISTLTIQRTEQRDSAMYRCASSFLPETGELFFGEGSRLTVL.

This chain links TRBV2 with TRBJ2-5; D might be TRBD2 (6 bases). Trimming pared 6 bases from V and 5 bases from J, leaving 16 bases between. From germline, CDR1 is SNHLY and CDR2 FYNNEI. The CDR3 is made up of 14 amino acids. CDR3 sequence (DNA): TGTGCCAGCAGGATCTTAGCAGGAGGGGAGACCCAGTACTTC. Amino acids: CASRILAGGETQYF.

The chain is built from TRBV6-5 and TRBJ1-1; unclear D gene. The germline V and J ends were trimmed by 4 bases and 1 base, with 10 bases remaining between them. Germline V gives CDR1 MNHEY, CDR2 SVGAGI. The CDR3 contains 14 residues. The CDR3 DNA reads TGTGCCAGCAGTTCCCCGGGTGCGAACACTGAAGCTTTCTTT. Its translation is CASSSPGANTEAFF.

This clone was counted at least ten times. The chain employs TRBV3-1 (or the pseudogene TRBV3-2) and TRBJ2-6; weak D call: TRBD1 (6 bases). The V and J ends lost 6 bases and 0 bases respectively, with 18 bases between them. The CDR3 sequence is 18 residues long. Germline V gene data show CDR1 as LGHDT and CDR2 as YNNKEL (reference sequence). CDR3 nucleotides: TGTGCCAGCAGTCCAACCTGGGACACCAGCTCTGGGGCCAACGTCCTGACTTTC. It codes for CASSPTWDTSSGANVLTF.

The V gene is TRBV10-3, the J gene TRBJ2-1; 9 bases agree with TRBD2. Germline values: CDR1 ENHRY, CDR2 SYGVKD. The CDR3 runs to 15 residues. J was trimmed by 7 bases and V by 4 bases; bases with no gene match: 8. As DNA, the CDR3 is TGTGCCATCAGTGGGACGGCGGGGGGGCGGAATGAGCAGTTCTTC. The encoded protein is CAISGTAGGRNEQFF.

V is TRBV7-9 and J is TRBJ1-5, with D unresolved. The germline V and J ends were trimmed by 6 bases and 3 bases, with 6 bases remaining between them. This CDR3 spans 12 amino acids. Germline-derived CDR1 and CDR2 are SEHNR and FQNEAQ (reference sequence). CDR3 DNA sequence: TGTGCCAGCAGGGCGGACAATCAGCCCCAGCATTTT. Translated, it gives CASRADNQPQHF.

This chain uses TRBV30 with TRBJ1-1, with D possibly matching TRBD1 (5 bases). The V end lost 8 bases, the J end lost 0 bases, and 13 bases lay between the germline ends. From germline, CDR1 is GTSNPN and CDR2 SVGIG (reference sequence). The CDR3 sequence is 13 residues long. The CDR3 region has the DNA TGTGCCGCACCTAAGGGGATGAACACTGAAGCTTTCTTT. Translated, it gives CAAPKGMNTEAFF.

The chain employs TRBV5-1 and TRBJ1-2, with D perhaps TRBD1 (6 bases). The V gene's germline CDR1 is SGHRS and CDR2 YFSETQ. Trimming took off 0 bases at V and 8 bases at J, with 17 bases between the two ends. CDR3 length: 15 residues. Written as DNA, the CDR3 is TGCGCCAGCAGCTTGGCGACAGGCCCTACTGACGGCTACACCTTC. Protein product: CASSLATGPTDGYTF.

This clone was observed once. The CDR3, as DNA: TGTGCCAGCAAAATAAGGGGTAACTATGGCTACACCTTC. Protein product: CASKIRGNYGYTF. This chain joins TRBV6-6 and TRBJ1-2, with D perhaps TRBD1 (5 bases). Germline loops: CDR1 MNHNY, CDR2 SVGAGI (reference sequence). The CDR3 loop spans 13 amino acids. V was clipped by 7 bases and J by 1 base, with 10 bases between them.

CDR3 loop: CASSPSGGGLENEQFF. CDR3 in DNA: TGTGCCAGCAGCCCTAGTGGCGGGGGGCTTGAAAATGAGCAGTTCTTC. The V and J genes are TRBV7-9 and TRBJ2-1, with TRBD2 matching over 8 bases. Trimming took 5 bases from V and 7 from J; bases not matched to a gene: 13. This CDR3 has 16 amino acids. The germline V gene encodes CDR1 SEHNR and CDR2 FQNEAQ (reference sequence).

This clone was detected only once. The CDR3 loop reads CASSSAGQGAYEQYF. DNA for the CDR3: TGTGCCAGCAGCTCCGCGGGACAGGGTGCCTACGAGCAGTACTTC. V gene TRBV11-1 combines with J gene TRBJ2-7; 9 nucleotides line up with TRBD1. Trimming cost V 4 bases and J 2 bases; bases outside gene matches: 6. CDR3 length equals 15 residues. In germline, CDR1 is SGHAT, CDR2 FQDESV (reference sequence). The variable domain in full, with the rest retrieved from reference TRBV11-1 and TRBJ2-7, is EAEVAQSPRYKITEKSQAVAFWCDPISGHATLYWYRQILGQGPELLVQFQDESVVDDSQLPKDRFSAERLKGVDSTLKIQPAELGDSAMYLCASSSAGQGAYEQYFGPGTRLTVT.

The chain's CDR3 is CASSQDRRTDTQYF. CDR3 nucleotide sequence: TGTGCCAGCAGCCAGGACAGGAGAACAGATACGCAGTATTTT. This chain connects TRBV7-2 to TRBJ2-3, with TRBD1 matching 7 bases. There are 14 residues in the CDR3. Per germline, CDR1 SGHTA and CDR2 FQGNSA. The V gene end was trimmed by 5 bases and the J gene end by 3 bases; junction bases not matched to a gene: 5.

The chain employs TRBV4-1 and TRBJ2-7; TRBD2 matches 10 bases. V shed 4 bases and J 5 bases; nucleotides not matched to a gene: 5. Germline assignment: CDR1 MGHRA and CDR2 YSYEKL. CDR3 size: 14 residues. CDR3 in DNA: TGCGCCAGCAGCCCGGGACTAGCGAGCCACGAGCAGTACTTC. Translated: CASSPGLASHEQYF.

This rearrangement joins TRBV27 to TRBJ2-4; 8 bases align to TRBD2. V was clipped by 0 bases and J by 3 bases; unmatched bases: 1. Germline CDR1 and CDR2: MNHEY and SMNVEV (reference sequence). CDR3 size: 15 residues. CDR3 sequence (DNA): TGTGCCAGCAGTTTATCGCGGGGGGACAAAAACATTCAGTACTTC. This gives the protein CASSLSRGDKNIQYF.

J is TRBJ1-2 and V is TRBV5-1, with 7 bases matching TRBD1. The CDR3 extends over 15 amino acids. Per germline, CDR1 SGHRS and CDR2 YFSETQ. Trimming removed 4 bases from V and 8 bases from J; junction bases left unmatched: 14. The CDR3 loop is CASSPQTGNFGGYTF. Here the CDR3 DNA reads TGCGCCAGCAGCCCCCAGACAGGGAATTTTGGAGGCTACACCTTC.

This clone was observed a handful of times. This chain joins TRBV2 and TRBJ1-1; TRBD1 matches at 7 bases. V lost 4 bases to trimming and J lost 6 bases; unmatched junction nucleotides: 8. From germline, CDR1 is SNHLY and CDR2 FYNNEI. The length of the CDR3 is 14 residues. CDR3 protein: CASSGDRVEPEAFF. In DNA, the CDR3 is TGTGCCAGCAGTGGAGACAGGGTGGAACCTGAAGCTTTCTTT.

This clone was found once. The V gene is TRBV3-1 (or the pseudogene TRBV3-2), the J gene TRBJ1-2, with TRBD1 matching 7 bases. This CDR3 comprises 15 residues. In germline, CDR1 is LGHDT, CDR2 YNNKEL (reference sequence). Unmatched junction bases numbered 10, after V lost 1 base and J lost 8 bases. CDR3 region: CASSQAQGGSSGYTF. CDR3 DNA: TGTGCCAGCAGCCAAGCTCAGGGGGGCTCTTCCGGCTACACCTTC.

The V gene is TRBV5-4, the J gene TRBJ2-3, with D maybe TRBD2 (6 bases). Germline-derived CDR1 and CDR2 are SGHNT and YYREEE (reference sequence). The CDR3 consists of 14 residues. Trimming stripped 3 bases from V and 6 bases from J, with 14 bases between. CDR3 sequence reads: CASSSGTRRDTQYF. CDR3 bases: TGTGCCAGCAGCTCCGGGACTCGCAGGGATACGCAGTATTTT.